The T cell receptor (beta chain) described here comes from a study of long-term antiretroviral therapy in people with HIV. Study-wide background: The earliest samples came from an era when ART typically awaited falling CD4 counts.

This clone was recorded a few times. Its antigen is unknown. Each specimen consisted of roughly 0.9-10 million cryopreserved PBMC prior to extraction of DNA. Regarding the study as a whole: Every time point showed a repertoire led by clones expanded before ART.

Survey-level resolution applied to immunoSEQ assay v3.0. The repertoire was sequenced with immunoSEQ multiplex PCR; TCRdb's copy has only in-frame clones and lacks some. The profile shows some 22,000 clones, roughly 85% of them singletons. The germline CDR1 and CDR2 sequences are SGHDT and YYEEEE. Trimming left V 4 bases short and J 7 bases short, with 14 bases between. The CDR3 consists of 13 residues. The sample consisted of unsorted PBMCs, taken 4.1 years after starting antiretroviral therapy. This receptor was taken from a woman between 40 and 55 years old with HIV. The chain carries TRBV5-6 and TRBJ1-1, with D maybe TRBD1 (5 bases). For the CDR3, the DNA is TGTGCCAGCAGCAACGACAGAATTCTTGAAGCTTTCTTT. Translating gives CASSNDRILEAFF.